This T cell receptor (beta chain) was found in a study of cytomegalovirus exposure and HLA in healthy donors. Notes on this clone: Its specificity is not known.

The PCR made use of 60 Vbeta and 13 Jbeta primers. This table comes from immunoSEQ multiplex PCR, and its TCRdb copy is limited to in-frame clones, with some not included. The sample holds 100,000 to 150,000 clones, about 76% seen once. Study-wide results and caveats: Specificity of three CMV-associated chains for CMV antigens was verified in vitro.

After removal of 0 bases from V and 5 bases from J, the junction contained 3 bases not matched to a gene. This CDR3 contains 15 residues. The germline gives CDR1 SGDLS, CDR2 YYNGEE. Sequenced sample: PBMCs. The chain employs TRBV9 and TRBJ2-7, with 12 nucleotides matching TRBD2. This receptor was identified in a woman aged 55-69 years in good health and CMV-seropositive. Here the CDR3 reads CASSVGTSGINEQYF. The CDR3 region has the DNA TGTGCCAGCAGCGTAGGGACTAGCGGGATCAACGAGCAGTACTTC.